The 29 T cell receptor beta chains listed next were all sequenced from one sample in a study of spatial heterogeneity in lung cancer. The time point denotes: sample taken at primary tumor resection. Antigens of these TCRs are unknown. From the 5' RACE reads, TCRdb called clonotypes with MiXCR, one entry per CDR3 protein. This table has some 7,000 distinct CDR3 sequences, 3% to 4% appearing once. Regarding the study as a whole: Counts of expanded intratumoral alpha and beta TCRs tracked tumor mutation counts.

Sequenced here: lung tumor tissue, sampled at surgery. These receptors all stem from a male donor with early-stage non-small cell lung cancer.

By its share, this clonotype is medium-sized. The rearrangement uses TRBV6-1 and TRBJ1-1, with 7 bases identical to TRBD1. With 6 bases clipped from V and 4 bases from J, the junction kept 20 bases outside the gene matches. This CDR3 comprises 18 residues. Germline assignment: CDR1 MNHNS and CDR2 SASEGT. The CDR3 DNA is TGTGCCAGCAGCCCCTTTAAGGGACAGAGGTCCCGGGGCACTGAAGCTTTCTTT. Its protein is CASSPFKGQRSRGTEAFF.

The genes are TRBV3-1 and TRBJ1-1; D might be TRBD1 (5 bases). From germline, CDR1 is LGHDT and CDR2 YNNKEL (reference sequence). The CDR3 is made up of 12 amino acids. V dropped 8 bases and J dropped 3 bases, with 10 bases sitting between them. The CDR3 protein is CASQGRYTEAFF. In nucleotides, the CDR3 is TGTGCCAGCCAGGGAAGATACACTGAAGCTTTCTTT.

The table lists this clonotype with a few counts. This may arise from a read error, as a much more abundant clone is one base away. The chain carries TRBV12-3 or TRBV12-4 and TRBJ1-5; 10 nucleotides line up with TRBD1. The J segment lost 7 bases and the V segment lost 5 bases, leaving 2 bases of the junction unmatched. The CDR3 loop spans 13 amino acids. CDR3 coding DNA: TGTGCCAGCAGTCGGACAGGGGGACAGCCCCAGCATTTT. This encodes CASSRTGGQPQHF.

Relative to its sample, this clonotype is large. V and J are TRBV9 and TRBJ2-7, with TRBD2 matching 12 bases. Unmatched junction bases numbered 5, after V lost 3 bases and J lost 4 bases. This CDR3 spans 15 amino acids. From germline, CDR1 is SGDLS and CDR2 YYNGEE. The CDR3 region is CASSAGLAGWYEQYF. The CDR3 DNA reads as TGTGCCAGCAGCGCAGGACTAGCGGGATGGTACGAGCAGTACTTC.

By its share, this clonotype is medium-sized (0.01 to 0.1%). The rearrangement links TRBV11-3 to TRBJ2-1; D ambiguous. Per germline, CDR1 SGHNT and CDR2 YENEEA. The V and J ends lost 4 bases and 4 bases respectively, with 5 bases between them. The CDR3 length is 12 residues. CDR3 sequence reads: CASSSGYNEQFF. Written as DNA, the CDR3 is TGTGCCAGCAGCTCCGGTTACAATGAGCAGTTCTTC.

This clonotype was counted at least ten times. The chain carries TRBV6-1 and TRBJ1-2; 10 positions agree with TRBD1. There are 15 residues in the CDR3. V dropped 2 bases and J dropped 8; count of bases not matched to a gene: 8. Germline assignment: CDR1 MNHNS and CDR2 SASEGT. The DNA for the CDR3 is TGTGCCAGCAGTGAAATTTGGGGGGACAGGGGAGGCTACACCTTC. This translates into CASSEIWGDRGGYTF.

This clonotype was counted ten times or more. This chain connects TRBV20-1 to TRBJ1-6; possibly TRBD1 for D (5 bases). V lost 0 bases, J lost 1 base, and 10 bases lay in between. Germline assignment: CDR1 DFQATT and CDR2 SNEGSKA (reference sequence). This CDR3 contains 16 residues. CDR3 protein: CSARDAGGSYNSPLHF. CDR3 sequence (DNA): TGCAGTGCTAGAGATGCGGGGGGGTCCTATAATTCACCCCTCCACTTT.

This clonotype is medium-sized by share. The chain recombines TRBV3-1 with TRBJ2-1, with D hard to call. The V and J ends lost 2 bases and 0 bases respectively, with 14 bases between them. Germline V gives CDR1 LGHDT, CDR2 YNNKEL (reference sequence). The CDR3 sequence is 17 residues long. The CDR3 DNA sequence: TGTGCCAGCAGCCAATGGATGGTCAGCAGCTCCTACAATGAGCAGTTCTTC. Amino acid sequence: CASSQWMVSSSYNEQFF.

Ten or more counts support this clonotype. The chain carries TRBV19 and TRBJ1-6; D ambiguous. The CDR3 is made up of 13 amino acids. The germline V and J ends were trimmed by 6 bases and 7 bases, with 10 bases remaining between them. CDR1 is LNHDA and CDR2 is SQIVND in the germline V gene (reference sequence). This CDR3 reads CASSPTINSPLHF. The CDR3 DNA reads TGTGCCAGTAGCCCGACGATCAATTCACCCCTCCACTTT.

There are many counts of this clonotype. The CDR3 loop is CASSLDGYTGELFF. In nucleotides, the CDR3 is TGTGCCAGCAGCTTAGACGGATACACCGGGGAGCTGTTTTTT. The chain is built from TRBV11-1 and TRBJ2-2, with D unclear. CDR3 size: 14 residues. Trimming removed 1 base from V and 3 bases from J, with 6 bases in between. Germline assignment: CDR1 SGHAT and CDR2 FQDESV (reference sequence).

This clonotype appeared many times. The CDR3 bases are TGTGCCAGCAGCCGGGACTTAGCGAACACCGGGGAGCTGTTTTTT. This encodes CASSRDLANTGELFF. The rearrangement uses TRBV14 and TRBJ2-2; TRBD2 might be the D (6 bases). The CDR3 has 15 amino acids. From germline, CDR1 is SGHDN and CDR2 FVKESK. V lost 4 bases, J lost 0 bases, and 9 bases lay in between.

This clonotype was found many times. J is TRBJ1-1 and V is TRBV5-1; a possible D gene is TRBD1 (6 bases). Trimming left V 1 base short and J 0 bases short, with 7 bases between. Germline V gene data show CDR1 as SGHRS and CDR2 as YFSETQ. The length of the CDR3 is 14 residues. The CDR3 nucleotides are TGCGCCAGCAGCTTGACAGGGTTGAACACTGAAGCTTTCTTT. Encoded protein: CASSLTGLNTEAFF. The whole variable domain, remainder taken from reference TRBV5-1 and TRBJ1-1, is KAGVTQTPRYLIKTRGQQVTLSCSPISGHRSVSWYQQTPGQGLQFLFEYFSETQRNKGNFPGRFSGRQFSNSRSEMNVSTLELGDSALYLCASSLTGLNTEAFFGQGTRLTVV.

This clonotype was counted at least ten times. V and J are TRBV7-6 and TRBJ2-3, with 9 bases matching TRBD2. CDR1 is SGHVS, CDR2 FNYEAQ, per germline. With 2 bases clipped from V and 1 base from J, the junction kept 4 bases outside the gene matches. This CDR3 is built from 16 residues. For the CDR3, the DNA is TGTGCCAGCAGCTTATCCCGACTAGCGGGCACAGATACGCAGTATTTT. Protein sequence: CASSLSRLAGTDTQYF.

This clonotype was found many times. The gene calls are TRBV20-1 and TRBJ2-1; TRBD1 or TRBD2 may be the D gene (6 bases each). V dropped 4 bases and J dropped 9 bases, with 16 bases sitting between them. CDR1 is DFQATT and CDR2 is SNEGSKA in the germline V gene (reference sequence). The CDR3 length is 13 residues. DNA for the CDR3: TGCAGTGCTAATGGAGGGGGGTATAGTGAGCAGTTCTTC. Translating it yields CSANGGGYSEQFF.

This clonotype was observed at least ten times. The rearrangement links TRBV20-1 to TRBJ1-1, with D tentatively TRBD1 (5 bases). V was trimmed by 2 bases and J by 5 bases, leaving 12 bases between them. CDR1 and CDR2 (germline): DFQATT, SNEGSKA (reference sequence). The length of the CDR3 is 13 residues. In nucleotides, the CDR3 is TGCAGTGCTAGAAGCAGGGAGAGGACTGAAGCTTTCTTT. As protein: CSARSRERTEAFF.

This clonotype was observed many times. The V call is TRBV20-1, the J call TRBJ1-5; D gene unclear. The CDR3 has 12 amino acids. From germline, CDR1 is DFQATT and CDR2 SNEGSKA (reference sequence). Trimming took 6 bases from V and 9 from J, leaving 15 bases between them. CDR3 in amino acids: CSAIGSLGPQHF. For the CDR3, the DNA is TGCAGTGCAATAGGCTCTTTAGGGCCCCAGCATTTT.

A few counts support this clonotype. J is TRBJ2-1 and V is TRBV20-1; D ambiguous. Trimming removed 1 base from V and 0 bases from J, with 7 bases in between. Germline loops: CDR1 DFQATT, CDR2 SNEGSKA (reference sequence). There are 14 residues in the CDR3. The CDR3 reads CSARGLDSYNEQFF. CDR3 nucleotides: TGCAGTGCTAGAGGACTGGACTCCTACAATGAGCAGTTCTTC.

This clonotype was counted at least ten times. V and J are TRBV29-1 and TRBJ1-1; the D is unclear. The V and J ends lost 7 bases and 3 bases respectively, with 15 bases between them. Germline V CDR1 and CDR2: SQVTM, ANQGSEA. The CDR3 sequence is 13 residues long. The CDR3, as DNA: TGCAGCGGGACGGACGGACTTTACACTGAAGCTTTCTTT. Amino acid sequence: CSGTDGLYTEAFF.

This clonotype has at least ten counts. This chain links TRBV29-1 with TRBJ2-5; TRBD1 matches at 8 bases. Germline V gene lookup returns CDR1 SQVTM and CDR2 ANQGSEA. The CDR3 contains 11 residues. The ends lost 7 bases at V and 5 bases at J; junction bases unmatched: 3. The CDR3 spells CSAGGGETQYF. The CDR3 DNA sequence: TGCAGCGCAGGGGGCGGTGAGACCCAGTACTTC.

In this sample, this clonotype is medium-sized. The chain has TRBV6-5 and TRBJ2-6, with D perhaps being TRBD1 or TRBD2 (6 bases each). This CDR3 contains 16 residues. The V end lost 6 bases, the J end lost 0 bases, and 12 bases lay between the germline ends. Germline loops: CDR1 MNHEY, CDR2 SVGAGI. The CDR3 coding sequence is TGTGCCAGCAGCTTCGGGGGCCCCTCTGGGGCCAACGTCCTGACTTTC. Translating gives CASSFGGPSGANVLTF.

This clonotype was detected ten times or more. The rearrangement links TRBV7-9 to TRBJ1-1, with TRBD1 as a possible D gene (5 bases). CDR1 and CDR2 from the germline V gene are SEHNR and FQNEAQ (reference sequence). The CDR3 consists of 13 residues. V was clipped by 5 bases and J by 0 bases, with 7 bases between them. The CDR3, as DNA: TGTGCCAGCAGCCTGACAGTGAACACTGAAGCTTTCTTT. It specifies CASSLTVNTEAFF.

This clonotype appeared many times. The chain is built from TRBV2 and TRBJ2-2; D might be TRBD1 (5 bases). From germline, CDR1 is SNHLY and CDR2 FYNNEI. Trimming removed 6 bases at V and 4 bases at J, with 12 bases between. CDR3 length: 14 residues. The CDR3 region is CASRGHMGTGELFF. In DNA, the CDR3 is TGTGCCAGCAGGGGGCACATGGGCACCGGGGAGCTGTTTTTT.

This clonotype showed up many times. The J gene is TRBJ2-1, the V gene TRBV2, with 13 bases that match TRBD2. Germline assignment: CDR1 SNHLY and CDR2 FYNNEI. This CDR3 has 15 amino acids. Unmatched junction bases numbered 5, after V lost 8 bases and J lost 4 bases. The chain's CDR3 is CASGTSGTRYNEQFF. DNA for the CDR3: TGTGCCAGCGGGACTAGCGGGACGAGGTACAATGAGCAGTTCTTC.

To note about this clonotype: The CDR3 ends on some other residue instead of the conserved phenylalanine or tryptophan, so this is likely a read error. No DNA is shown, since the ends of the CDR3 on it are uncertain; the CDR3 is the one TCRdb lists. The rearrangement links TRBV7-9 to TRBJ2-1; TRBD1 was called by the table and not checked on the DNA. The CDR3 extends over 13 residues, inclusive of both ends. Germline-derived CDR1 and CDR2 are SEHNR and FQNEAQ (reference sequence). CDR3 residues: CASSGAPSGSQCG.

By share of the sample, this clonotype is medium-sized. V and J are TRBV2 and TRBJ2-1; 7 bases align to TRBD2. Losses at the gene ends were 2 bases for V and 7 bases for J; bases not matched to a gene: 8. The germline V gene encodes CDR1 SNHLY and CDR2 FYNNEI. The CDR3 runs to 15 residues. CDR3 sequence (DNA): TGTGCCAGCAGTGAAAATTCGGGGGGTCTGAATGAGCAGTTCTTC. Encoded protein: CASSENSGGLNEQFF.

The sample holds many counts of this clonotype. The chain couples TRBV10-3 to TRBJ2-3, with 11 bases that match TRBD2. Germline V gene sequence: CDR1 ENHRY, CDR2 SYGVKD. This CDR3 comprises 14 residues. The trim removed 8 bases at V and 2 bases at J, leaving 3 bases unmatched. The CDR3 here is CAIRSGGVTDTQYF. CDR3 DNA: TGTGCCATCCGTAGCGGGGGGGTCACAGATACGCAGTATTTT.

Comment on this clonotype: A single base separates this from a much larger clone, so it may be a read error. The V call is TRBV2, the J call TRBJ2-7, with TRBD2 as a possible D gene (6 bases). CDR3 length equals 12 residues. Germline values: CDR1 SNHLY, CDR2 FYNNEI. CDR3 sequence reads: CASSDRGYEQCF. The CDR3 DNA sequence: TGTGCCAGCAGTGATCGGGGGTACGAGCAGTGCTTC.

As to this clonotype: A read error may produce the germline difference seen at one junction end. V and J are TRBV5-1 and TRBJ1-4; 7 bases map to TRBD1. Germline CDR1 and CDR2: SGHRS and YFSETQ. The CDR3 sequence is 14 residues long. The CDR3 nucleotides read TGCGCCAGCAGCCTGGACAGGATAAATGAAAAACTGTATTTT. Amino acids: CASSLDRINEKLYF.

This clonotype was observed many times. The chain has TRBV6-1 and TRBJ2-6; the D is unclear. Germline loops: CDR1 MNHNS, CDR2 SASEGT. The CDR3 has 13 residues. Trimming stripped 8 bases from V and 0 bases from J, with 5 bases between. The CDR3 nucleotides are TGTGCCAGCGCGAGCTCTGGGGCCAACGTCCTGACTTTC. This gives the protein CASASSGANVLTF.